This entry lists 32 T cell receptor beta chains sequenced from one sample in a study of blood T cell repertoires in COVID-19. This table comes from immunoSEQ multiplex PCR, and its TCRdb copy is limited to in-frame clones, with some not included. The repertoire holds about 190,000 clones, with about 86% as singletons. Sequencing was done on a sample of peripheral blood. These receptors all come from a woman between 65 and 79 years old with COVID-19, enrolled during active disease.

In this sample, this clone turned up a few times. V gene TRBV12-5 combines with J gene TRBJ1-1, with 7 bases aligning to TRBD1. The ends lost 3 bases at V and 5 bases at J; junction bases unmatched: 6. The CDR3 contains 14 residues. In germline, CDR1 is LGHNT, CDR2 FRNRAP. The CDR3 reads CASGFGQGETEAFF. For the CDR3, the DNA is TGTGCTAGTGGTTTTGGCCAGGGGGAAACTGAAGCTTTCTTT. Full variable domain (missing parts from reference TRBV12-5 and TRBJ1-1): DARVTQTPRHKVTEMGQEVTMRCQPILGHNTVFWYRQTMMQGLELLAYFRNRAPLDDSGMPKDRFSAEMPDATLATLKIQPSEPRDSAVYFCASGFGQGETEAFFGQGTRLTVV.

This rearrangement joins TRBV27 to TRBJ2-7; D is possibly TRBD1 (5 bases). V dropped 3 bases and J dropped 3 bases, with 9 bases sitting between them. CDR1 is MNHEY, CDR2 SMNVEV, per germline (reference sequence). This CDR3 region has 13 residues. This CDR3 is CASSFHRLYEQYF. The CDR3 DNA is TGTGCCAGCAGTTTCCACAGGCTCTACGAGCAGTACTTC.

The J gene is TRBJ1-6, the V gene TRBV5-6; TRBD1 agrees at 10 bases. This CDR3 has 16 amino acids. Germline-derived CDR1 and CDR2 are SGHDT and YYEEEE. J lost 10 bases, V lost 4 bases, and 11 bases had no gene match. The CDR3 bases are TGTGCCAGCAGCCTTGCCGGGACAGGGGTTGAGTCACCCCTCCACTTT. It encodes CASSLAGTGVESPLHF.

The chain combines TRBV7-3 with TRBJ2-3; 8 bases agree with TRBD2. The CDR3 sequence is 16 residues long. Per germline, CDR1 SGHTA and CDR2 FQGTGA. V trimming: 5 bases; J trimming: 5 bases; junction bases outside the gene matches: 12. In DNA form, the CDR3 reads TGTGCCAGCAGCCCGGTTGGAGCGGGAGCGGGAGATACGCAGTATTTT. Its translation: CASSPVGAGAGDTQYF. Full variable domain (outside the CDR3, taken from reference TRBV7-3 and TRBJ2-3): GAGVSQTPSNKVTEKGKYVELRCDPISGHTALYWYRQSLGQGPEFLIYFQGTGAADDSGLPNDRFFAVRPEGSVSTLKIQRTERGDSAVYLCASSPVGAGAGDTQYFGPGTRLTVL.

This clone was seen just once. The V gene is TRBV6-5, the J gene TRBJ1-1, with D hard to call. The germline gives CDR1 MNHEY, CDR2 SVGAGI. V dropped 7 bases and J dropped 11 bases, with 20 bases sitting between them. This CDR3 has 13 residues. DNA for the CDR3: TGTGCCAGCATTCTGAGGACTGCTTCTCTGGCTTTCTTT. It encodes CASILRTASLAFF.

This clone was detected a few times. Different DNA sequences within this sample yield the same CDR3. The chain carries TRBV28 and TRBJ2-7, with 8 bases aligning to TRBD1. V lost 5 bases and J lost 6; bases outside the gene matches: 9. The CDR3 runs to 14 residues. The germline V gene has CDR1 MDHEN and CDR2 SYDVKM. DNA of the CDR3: TGTGCCAGCAGTCCCGGGACAGGCTCCCCCGAGCAGTACTTC. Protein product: CASSPGTGSPEQYF.

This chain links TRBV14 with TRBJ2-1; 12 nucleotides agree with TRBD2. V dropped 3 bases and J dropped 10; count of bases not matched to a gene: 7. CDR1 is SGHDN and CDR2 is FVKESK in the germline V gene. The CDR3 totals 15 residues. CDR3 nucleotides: TGTGCCAGCAGCCACGGAATTGGGACTAGCGGGGAGCAGTTCTTC. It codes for CASSHGIGTSGEQFF.

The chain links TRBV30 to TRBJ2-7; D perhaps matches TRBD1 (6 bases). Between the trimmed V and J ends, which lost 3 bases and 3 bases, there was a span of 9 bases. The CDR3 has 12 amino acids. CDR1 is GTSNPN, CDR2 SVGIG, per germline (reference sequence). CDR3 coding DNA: TGTGCCTGGAGCTCCAGGGGCTACGAGCAGTACTTC. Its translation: CAWSSRGYEQYF.

The CDR3 loop is CASSLGEFNEQFF. DNA for the CDR3: TGTGCCAGCAGTTTGGGCGAGTTCAATGAGCAGTTCTTC. The V and J genes are TRBV28 and TRBJ2-1; no clear D gene. Trimming cost V 3 bases and J 6 bases, with 9 bases left between them. Per germline, CDR1 MDHEN and CDR2 SYDVKM. This CDR3 region has 13 residues.

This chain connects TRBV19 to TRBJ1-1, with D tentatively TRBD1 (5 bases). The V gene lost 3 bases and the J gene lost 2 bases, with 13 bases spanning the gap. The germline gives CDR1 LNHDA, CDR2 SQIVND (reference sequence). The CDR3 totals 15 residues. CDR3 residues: CASSIMTVGNTEAFF. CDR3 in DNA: TGTGCCAGTAGTATCATGACAGTGGGAAACACTGAAGCTTTCTTT.

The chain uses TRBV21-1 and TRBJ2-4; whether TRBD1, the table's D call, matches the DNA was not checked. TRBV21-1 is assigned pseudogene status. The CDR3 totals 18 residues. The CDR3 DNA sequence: TGTGCCAGCAGCCCGGCGGACAGGGGGCGCATGGCCAAAAACATTCAGTACTTC. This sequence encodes CASSPADRGRMAKNIQYF.

The CDR3 sequence: CASSPAGQQSNTIYF. The CDR3 DNA is TGTGCCAGCAGCCCTGCGGGCCAACAAAGCAACACCATATATTTT. The chain carries TRBV28 and TRBJ1-3; D remains unclear. With 6 bases removed from V and 7 bases from J, the gap between germline ends came to 19 bases. The CDR3 runs to 15 residues. CDR1 MDHEN and CDR2 SYDVKM come from the germline V gene.

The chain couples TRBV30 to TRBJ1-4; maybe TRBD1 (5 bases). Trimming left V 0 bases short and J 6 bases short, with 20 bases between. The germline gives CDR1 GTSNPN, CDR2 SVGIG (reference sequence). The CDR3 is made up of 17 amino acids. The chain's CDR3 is CAWSVLSRAGPHEKLFF. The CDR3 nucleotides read TGTGCCTGGAGTGTACTATCGCGAGCAGGGCCTCATGAAAAACTGTTTTTT.

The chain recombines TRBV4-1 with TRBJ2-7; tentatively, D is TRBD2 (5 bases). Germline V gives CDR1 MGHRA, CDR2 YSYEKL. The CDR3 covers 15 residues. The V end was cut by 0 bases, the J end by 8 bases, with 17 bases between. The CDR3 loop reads CASSQDFEGHVQQYF. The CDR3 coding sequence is TGCGCCAGCAGCCAAGATTTCGAGGGCCACGTACAGCAGTACTTC.

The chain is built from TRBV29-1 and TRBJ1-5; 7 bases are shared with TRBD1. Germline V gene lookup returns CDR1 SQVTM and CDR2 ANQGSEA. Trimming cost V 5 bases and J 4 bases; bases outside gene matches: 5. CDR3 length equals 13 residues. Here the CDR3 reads CSVSGTENQPQHF. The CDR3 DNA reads TGCAGCGTTTCTGGGACAGAAAATCAGCCCCAGCATTTT.

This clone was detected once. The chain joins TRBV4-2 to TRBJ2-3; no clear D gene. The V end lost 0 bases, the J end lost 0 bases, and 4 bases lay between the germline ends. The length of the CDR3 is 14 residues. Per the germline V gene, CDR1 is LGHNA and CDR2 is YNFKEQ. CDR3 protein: CASSQEGSTDTQYF. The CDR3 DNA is TGTGCCAGCAGCCAAGAGGGCAGCACAGATACGCAGTATTTT.

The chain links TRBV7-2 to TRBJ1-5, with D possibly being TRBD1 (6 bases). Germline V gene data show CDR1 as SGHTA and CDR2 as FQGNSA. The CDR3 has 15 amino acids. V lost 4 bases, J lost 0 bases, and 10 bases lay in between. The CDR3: CASSSTGNSNQPQHF. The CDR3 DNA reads TGTGCCAGCAGCTCAACAGGGAATAGCAATCAGCCCCAGCATTTT. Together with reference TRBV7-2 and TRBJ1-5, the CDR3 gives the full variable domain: GAGVSQSPSNKVTEKGKDVELRCDPISGHTALYWYRQSLGQGLEFLIYFQGNSAPDKSGLPSDRFSAERTGGSVSTLTIQRTQQEDSAVYLCASSSTGNSNQPQHFGDGTRLSIL.

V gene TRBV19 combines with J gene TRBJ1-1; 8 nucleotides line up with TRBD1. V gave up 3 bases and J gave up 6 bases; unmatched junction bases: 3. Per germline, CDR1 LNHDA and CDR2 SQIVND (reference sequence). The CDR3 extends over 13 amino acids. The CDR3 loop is CASSMMTGAEAFF. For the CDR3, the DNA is TGTGCCAGTAGTATGATGACAGGGGCTGAAGCTTTCTTT. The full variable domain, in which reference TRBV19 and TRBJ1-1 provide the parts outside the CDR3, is DGGITQSPKYLFRKEGQNVTLSCEQNLNHDAMYWYRQDPGQGLRLIYYSQIVNDFQKGDIAEGYSVSREKKESFPLTVTSAQKNPTAFYLCASSMMTGAEAFFGQGTRLTVV.

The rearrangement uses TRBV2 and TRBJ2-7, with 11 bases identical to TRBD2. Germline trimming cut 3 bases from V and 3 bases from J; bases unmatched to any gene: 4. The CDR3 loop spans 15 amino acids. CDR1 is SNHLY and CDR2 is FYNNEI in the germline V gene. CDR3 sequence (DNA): TGTGCCAGCAGTGAGTTGGGGACTAGCGGCTACGAGCAGTACTTC. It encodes CASSELGTSGYEQYF.

The CDR3, as DNA: TGTGCCTGGAGTGTGAACAGGGTGAACGTGCCCCTCCACTTT. It is translated as CAWSVNRVNVPLHF. The genes are TRBV30 and TRBJ1-6; TRBD1 might be the D (6 bases). The germline V gene has CDR1 GTSNPN and CDR2 SVGIG (reference sequence). Trimming took off 0 bases at V and 13 bases at J, with 16 bases between the two ends. The CDR3 is 14 amino acids.

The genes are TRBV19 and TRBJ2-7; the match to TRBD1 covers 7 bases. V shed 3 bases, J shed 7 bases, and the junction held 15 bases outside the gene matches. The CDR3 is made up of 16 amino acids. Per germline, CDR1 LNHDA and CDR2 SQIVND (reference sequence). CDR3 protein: CASSMGKGAHLGEQYF. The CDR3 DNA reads TGTGCCAGTAGTATGGGGAAGGGGGCTCACTTAGGAGAGCAGTACTTC.

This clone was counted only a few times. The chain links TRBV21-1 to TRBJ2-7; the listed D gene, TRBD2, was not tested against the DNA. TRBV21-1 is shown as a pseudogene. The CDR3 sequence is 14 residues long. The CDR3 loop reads CASVGAGGFYEQYF. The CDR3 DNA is TGTGCCAGCGTGGGAGCGGGGGGGTTCTACGAGCAGTACTTC.

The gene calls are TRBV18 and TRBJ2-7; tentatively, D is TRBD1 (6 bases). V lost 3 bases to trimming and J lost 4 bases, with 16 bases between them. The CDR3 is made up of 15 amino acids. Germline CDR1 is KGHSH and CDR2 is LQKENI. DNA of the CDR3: TGTGCCAGCTCACCGTCTTCAGGGGCGAGTTACGAGCAGTACTTC. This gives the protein CASSPSSGASYEQYF. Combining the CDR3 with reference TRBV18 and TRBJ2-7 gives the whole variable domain NAGVMQNPRHLVRRRGQEARLRCSPMKGHSHVYWYRQLPEEGLKFMVYLQKENIIDESGMPKERFSAEFPKEGPSILRIQQVVRGDSAAYFCASSPSSGASYEQYFGPGTRLTVT.

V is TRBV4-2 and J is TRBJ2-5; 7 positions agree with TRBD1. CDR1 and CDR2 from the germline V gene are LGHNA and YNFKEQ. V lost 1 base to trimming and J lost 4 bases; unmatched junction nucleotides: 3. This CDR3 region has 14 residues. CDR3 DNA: TGTGCCAGCAGCCAAGGACAGGGTCGAGAGACCCAGTACTTC. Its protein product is CASSQGQGRETQYF.

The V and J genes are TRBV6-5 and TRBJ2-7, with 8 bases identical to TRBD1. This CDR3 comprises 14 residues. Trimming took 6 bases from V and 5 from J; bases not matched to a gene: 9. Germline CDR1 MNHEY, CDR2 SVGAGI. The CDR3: CASRDDRGSHEQYF. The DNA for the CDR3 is TGTGCCAGCAGAGACGACAGGGGATCCCACGAGCAGTACTTC.

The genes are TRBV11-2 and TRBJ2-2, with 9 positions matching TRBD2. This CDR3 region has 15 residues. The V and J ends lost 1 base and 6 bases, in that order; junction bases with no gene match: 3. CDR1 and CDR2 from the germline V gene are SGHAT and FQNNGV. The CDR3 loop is CASSLGLAGPGELFF. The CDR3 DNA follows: TGTGCCAGCAGCTTAGGGCTAGCGGGACCCGGGGAGCTGTTTTTT.

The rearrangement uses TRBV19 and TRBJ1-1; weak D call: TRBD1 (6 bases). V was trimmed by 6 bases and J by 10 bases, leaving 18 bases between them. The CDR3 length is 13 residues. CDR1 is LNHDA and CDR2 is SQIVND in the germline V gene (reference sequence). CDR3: CASRRDRFRGAFF. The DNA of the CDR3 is TGTGCCAGTAGGCGTGACAGGTTCCGTGGAGCTTTCTTT.

The CDR3 protein is CASSDRGNYGYTF. The CDR3 region has the DNA TGTGCCAGCAGTGACAGGGGGAACTATGGCTACACCTTC. The V and J genes are TRBV28 and TRBJ1-2; 9 bases match TRBD1. Per germline, CDR1 MDHEN and CDR2 SYDVKM. J gave up 2 bases and V 5 bases, and 0 bases lay outside the gene matches. This CDR3 is 13 amino acids long.

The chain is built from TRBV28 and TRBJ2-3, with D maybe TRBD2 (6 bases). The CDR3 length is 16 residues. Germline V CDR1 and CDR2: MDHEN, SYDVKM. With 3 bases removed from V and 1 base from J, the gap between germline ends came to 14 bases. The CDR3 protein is CASSFIRASGTDTQYF. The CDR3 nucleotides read TGTGCCAGCAGTTTCATTCGGGCTAGCGGCACAGATACGCAGTATTTT.

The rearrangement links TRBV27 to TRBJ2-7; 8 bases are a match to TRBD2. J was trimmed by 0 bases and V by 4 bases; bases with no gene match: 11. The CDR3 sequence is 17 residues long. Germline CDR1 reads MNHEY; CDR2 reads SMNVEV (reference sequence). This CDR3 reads CASSSPPSSGFSYEQYF. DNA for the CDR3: TGTGCCAGCAGTTCCCCCCCCTCTAGCGGGTTCTCCTACGAGCAGTACTTC.

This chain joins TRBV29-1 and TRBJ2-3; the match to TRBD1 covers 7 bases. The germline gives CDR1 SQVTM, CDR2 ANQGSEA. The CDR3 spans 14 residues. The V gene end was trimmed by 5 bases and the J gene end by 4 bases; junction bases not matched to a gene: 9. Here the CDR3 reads CSVSGTDKSDTQYF. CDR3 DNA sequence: TGCAGCGTTTCCGGGACAGATAAATCAGATACGCAGTATTTT.

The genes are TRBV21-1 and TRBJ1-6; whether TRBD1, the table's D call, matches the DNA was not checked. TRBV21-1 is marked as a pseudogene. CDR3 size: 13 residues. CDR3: CASSKAQGISLHF. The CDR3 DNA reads TGTGCCAGCAGCAAAGCCCAGGGCATCTCCCTCCACTTT.